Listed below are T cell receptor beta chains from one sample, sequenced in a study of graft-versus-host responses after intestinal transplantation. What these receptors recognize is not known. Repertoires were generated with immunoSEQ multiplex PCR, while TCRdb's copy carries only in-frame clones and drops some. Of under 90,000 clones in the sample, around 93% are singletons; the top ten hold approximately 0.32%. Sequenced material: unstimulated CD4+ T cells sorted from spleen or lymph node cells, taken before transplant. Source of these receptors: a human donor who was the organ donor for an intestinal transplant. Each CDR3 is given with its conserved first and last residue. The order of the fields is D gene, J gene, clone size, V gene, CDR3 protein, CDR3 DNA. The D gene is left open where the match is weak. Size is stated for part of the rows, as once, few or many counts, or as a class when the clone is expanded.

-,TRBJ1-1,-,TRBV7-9,CASSLRSNTEAFF,TGTGCCAGCAGCTTGAGATCGAACACTGAAGCTTTCTTT
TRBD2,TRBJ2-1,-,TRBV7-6,CASSLNRGGVDNEQFF,TGTGCCAGCAGCTTAAATCGCGGGGGGGTCGACAATGAGCAGTTCTTC
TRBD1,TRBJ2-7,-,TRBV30,CAYRQGSTYEQYF,TGTGCCTACCGACAGGGGTCAACCTACGAGCAGTACTTC
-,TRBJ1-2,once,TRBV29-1,CSVVGADYGYTF,TGCAGCGTTGTGGGGGCAGACTATGGCTACACCTTC
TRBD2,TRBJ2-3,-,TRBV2,CASSGSGGAASTDTQYF,TGTGCCAGCAGTGGGAGCGGGGGGGCGGCTAGCACAGATACGCAGTATTTT
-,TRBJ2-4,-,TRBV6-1,CASNLGAGDIQYF,TGTGCCAGCAATTTGGGGGCAGGAGACATTCAGTACTTC
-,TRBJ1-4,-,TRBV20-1,CSARREKLFF,TGCAGTGCTAGGCGGGAAAAACTGTTTTTT
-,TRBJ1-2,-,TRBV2,CASSVVRLSGNGYTF,TGTGCCAGCAGTGTAGTGAGGTTGTCCGGGAATGGCTACACCTTC
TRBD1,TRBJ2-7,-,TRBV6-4,CASSDSRGDRATYEQYF,TGTGCCAGCAGTGACTCGAGGGGGGACAGGGCTACCTACGAGCAGTACTTC
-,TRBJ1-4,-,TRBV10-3,CAISESGATNEKLFF,TGTGCCATCAGTGAGTCAGGGGCAACTAATGAAAAACTGTTTTTT
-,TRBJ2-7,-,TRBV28,CASTRGGSYEQYF,TGTGCCAGCACAAGGGGGGGGTCCTACGAGCAGTACTTC
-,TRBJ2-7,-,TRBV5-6,CASSLGLFYNEQYF,TGTGCCAGCAGCTTGGGACTCTTTTACAACGAGCAGTACTTC
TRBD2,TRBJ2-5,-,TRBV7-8,CASSPGITSGGIGETQYF,TGTGCCAGCAGCCCAGGCATCACTAGCGGGGGGATTGGGGAGACCCAGTACTTC
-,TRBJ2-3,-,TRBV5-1,CASSQNTDTQYF,TGCGCCAGCAGCCAGAACACAGATACGCAGTATTTT
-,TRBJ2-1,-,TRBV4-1,CASSQTGIFNEQFF,TGCGCCAGCAGCCAAACGGGTATATTCAATGAGCAGTTCTTC
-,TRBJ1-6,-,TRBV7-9,CASTLGQYNSPLHF,TGTGCCAGCACCCTGGGGCAGTATAATTCACCCCTCCACTTT
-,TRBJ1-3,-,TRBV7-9,CASSRTEFGNTIYF,TGTGCCAGCAGCCGGACAGAGTTTGGAAACACCATATATTTT
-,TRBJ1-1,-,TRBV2,CASSVQEATEAFF,TGTGCCAGCAGTGTGCAGGAGGCCACTGAAGCTTTCTTT
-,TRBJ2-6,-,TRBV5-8,CASSKPGVGANVLTF,TGTGCCAGCAGCAAGCCAGGGGTTGGGGCCAACGTCCTGACTTTC
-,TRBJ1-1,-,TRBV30,CAWRFGDPNTEAFF,TGTGCCTGGAGATTCGGGGATCCGAACACTGAAGCTTTCTTT
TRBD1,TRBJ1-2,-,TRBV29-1,CSARTGGSYGYTF,TGCAGCGCGAGGACAGGGGGATCCTATGGCTACACCTTC
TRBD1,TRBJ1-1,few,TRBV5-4,CASGGTGKGTEAFF,TGTGCCAGCGGGGGGACAGGGAAAGGGACTGAAGCTTTCTTT